These 28 T cell receptor beta chains share one sample of origin, sequenced in a study of radiation and T cells in renal cell carcinoma. The time point is: blood 2 weeks post-SBRT. Noted treatment: 15 Gy SBRT to primary tumor, nephrectomy 4 weeks later. Measured with immunoSEQ multiplex PCR; TCRdb has only the in-frame clones, and not every one. The table has tens of thousands of clones, around 85% seen once; the top ten hold 20% to 25%. The sample here was blood, taken from a patient whose treatment included radiotherapy and nephrectomy. The receptors here all came from a woman in her fifties or sixties with renal cell carcinoma.

The CDR3 sequence is CASSLGIRSGANVLTF. The CDR3 DNA sequence: TGTGCCAGCAGCTTAGGTATTCGCTCTGGGGCCAACGTCCTGACTTTC. The gene calls are TRBV7-9 and TRBJ2-6; D remains unclear. The germline V and J ends were trimmed by 1 base and 0 bases, with 7 bases remaining between them. Germline loops: CDR1 SEHNR, CDR2 FQNEAQ (reference sequence). This CDR3 is built from 16 residues.

J is TRBJ2-7 and V is TRBV11-2; 8 bases match TRBD1. Germline CDR1 and CDR2: SGHAT and FQNNGV. The CDR3 loop spans 14 amino acids. After removal of 5 bases from V and 4 bases from J, the junction contained 7 bases not matched to a gene. For the CDR3, the DNA is TGTGCCAGCAGCCGCGGACAGGGACAATACGAGCAGTACTTC. Its protein is CASSRGQGQYEQYF.

The rearrangement joins TRBV19 to TRBJ1-5; perhaps TRBD1 as D (5 bases). This CDR3 comprises 12 residues. Deletions cut 4 bases from V and 11 bases from J, with 12 bases between. Germline V gives CDR1 LNHDA, CDR2 SQIVND (reference sequence). The CDR3 here is CASSSRDGAQHF. CDR3 DNA: TGTGCCAGTAGTAGCCGGGACGGGGCCCAGCATTTT. Variable domain in full (rest from reference TRBV19 and TRBJ1-5): DGGITQSPKYLFRKEGQNVTLSCEQNLNHDAMYWYRQDPGQGLRLIYYSQIVNDFQKGDIAEGYSVSREKKESFPLTVTSAQKNPTAFYLCASSSRDGAQHFGDGTRLSIL.

J is TRBJ2-3 and V is TRBV10-3; tentatively, D is TRBD2 (6 bases). The CDR3 sequence is 17 residues long. Germline CDR1 is ENHRY and CDR2 is SYGVKD. V was trimmed by 0 bases and J by 4 bases, leaving 17 bases between them. CDR3 amino acids: CAISESLSSEWADTQYF. The DNA of the CDR3 is TGTGCCATCAGTGAGTCGTTGTCTAGCGAGTGGGCAGATACGCAGTATTTT.

V is TRBV28 and J is TRBJ1-2; 9 bases match TRBD1. V shed 5 bases and J 3 bases; nucleotides not matched to a gene: 7. CDR3 length: 15 residues. CDR1 and CDR2 (germline): MDHEN, SYDVKM. DNA for the CDR3: TGTGCCAGCAGTCGCCGGGACAGGGAAGACTATGGCTACACCTTC. Residues: CASSRRDREDYGYTF.

On this clone itself: Its ends do not fully match the called genes, so a read error is possible. This chain uses TRBV2 with TRBJ1-1; D remains ambiguous. There are 12 residues in the CDR3. Germline-derived CDR1 and CDR2 are SNHLY and FYNNEI. Here the CDR3 DNA reads TGTGCCAGCAATGAAGCTAGCACTGAAGCTTTCTTT. This sequence encodes CASNEASTEAFF.

J is TRBJ1-2 and V is TRBV30; TRBD1 aligns across 9 bases. The CDR3 sequence is 14 residues long. Per germline, CDR1 GTSNPN and CDR2 SVGIG (reference sequence). The trim removed 0 bases at V and 7 bases at J, leaving 6 bases unmatched. CDR3 sequence (DNA): TGTGCCTGGAGTGTACTCATGGGACAGGGTGGCTACACCTTC. It specifies CAWSVLMGQGGYTF.

J is TRBJ2-5 and V is TRBV5-1; TRBD2 is a possible D gene (5 bases). V gave up 5 bases and J gave up 3 bases, with 14 bases separating them. The CDR3 has 14 amino acids. CDR1 is SGHRS and CDR2 is YFSETQ in the germline V gene. CDR3 DNA: TGCGCCAGCAGGCGGACTGACGGGGAAGAGACCCAGTACTTC. Translating it yields CASRRTDGEETQYF.

The rearrangement joins TRBV19 to TRBJ1-5; no definite D call. The germline gives CDR1 LNHDA, CDR2 SQIVND (reference sequence). The CDR3 is 15 residues long. Trimming removed 2 bases at V and 5 bases at J, with 13 bases between. The CDR3 here is CASSISGVTYQPQHF. CDR3 bases: TGTGCCAGTAGTATATCGGGCGTGACCTATCAGCCCCAGCATTTT. Looking up the rest from reference TRBV19 and TRBJ1-5 gives the full variable domain: DGGITQSPKYLFRKEGQNVTLSCEQNLNHDAMYWYRQDPGQGLRLIYYSQIVNDFQKGDIAEGYSVSREKKESFPLTVTSAQKNPTAFYLCASSISGVTYQPQHFGDGTRLSIL.

This chain uses TRBV6-6 with TRBJ1-1, with D maybe TRBD1 (5 bases). V lost 6 bases to trimming and J lost 1 base, with 12 bases between them. From germline, CDR1 is MNHNY and CDR2 SVGAGI (reference sequence). The CDR3 is 14 residues long. The CDR3 sequence is CASSLGPQNTEAFF. The DNA of the CDR3 is TGTGCCAGCAGCTTGGGACCCCAGAACACTGAAGCTTTCTTT.

The V call is TRBV11-2, the J call TRBJ2-7, with D possibly TRBD2 on 5 matching bases. Germline CDR1 is SGHAT and CDR2 is FQNNGV. CDR3 length equals 14 residues. Trimming left V 0 bases short and J 2 bases short, with 8 bases between. The CDR3 loop reads CASSLDGVPYEQYF. In DNA form, the CDR3 reads TGTGCCAGCAGCTTAGACGGGGTTCCCTACGAGCAGTACTTC.

The CDR3 loop reads CASSLSLEDIQYF. As DNA, the CDR3 is TGTGCCAGCAGCTTATCGTTGGAGGACATTCAGTACTTC. The V and J genes are TRBV7-6 and TRBJ2-4; possible D gene TRBD2, 5 bases. The CDR3 has 13 amino acids. The germline gives CDR1 SGHVS, CDR2 FNYEAQ. V was cut by 2 bases and J by 8 bases, with 10 bases left in between.

The rearrangement uses TRBV5-4 and TRBJ2-1, with 12 positions matching TRBD2. Looked up from germline, CDR1 is SGHNT and CDR2 is YYREEE (reference sequence). The V segment lost 3 bases and the J segment 2 bases; nucleotides outside the gene matches: 0. This CDR3 has 15 amino acids. The DNA of the CDR3 is TGTGCCAGCAGCTGGACTAGCGGGGCCTACAATGAGCAGTTCTTC. It encodes CASSWTSGAYNEQFF.

J is TRBJ1-2 and V is TRBV6-5; D remains unclear. V was pared by 8 bases and J by 2 bases, with 6 bases between. The germline CDR1 and CDR2 sequences are MNHEY and SVGAGI. CDR3 length equals 11 residues. DNA of the CDR3: TGTGCCAGCGGGCGGAACTATGGCTACACCTTC. As protein: CASGRNYGYTF.

This clone appeared a few times. The V call is TRBV27, the J call TRBJ2-1, with 12 positions matching TRBD2. The CDR3 runs 16 residues. Germline CDR1 MNHEY, CDR2 SMNVEV (reference sequence). V was pared by 5 bases and J by 4 bases, with 6 bases of the junction left unmatched. The CDR3 spells CASSPRTSGDYNEQFF. The CDR3 DNA is TGTGCCAGCAGTCCAAGGACTAGCGGGGATTACAATGAGCAGTTCTTC.

The rearrangement links TRBV19 to TRBJ2-3; D tentatively reads TRBD1 or TRBD2 (7 bases each). Germline V gene lookup returns CDR1 LNHDA and CDR2 SQIVND (reference sequence). Trimming took 5 bases from V and 3 from J, leaving 18 bases between them. The CDR3 runs 16 residues. CDR3 in amino acids: CASSLLPGGGTDTQYF. DNA for the CDR3: TGTGCCAGTAGTCTACTCCCAGGGGGGGGGACAGATACGCAGTATTTT.

This chain joins TRBV25-1 and TRBJ1-1; D is unclear. Germline V gene lookup returns CDR1 MGHDK and CDR2 SYGVNS. The CDR3 covers 12 residues. Trimming took off 6 bases at V and 5 bases at J, with 10 bases between the two ends. CDR3 DNA: TGTGCCAGCAGGACGGGTGAGACTGAAGCTTTCTTT. Amino acid sequence: CASRTGETEAFF. Full variable domain (missing parts from reference TRBV25-1 and TRBJ1-1): EADIYQTPRYLVIGTGKKITLECSQTMGHDKMYWYQQDPGMELHLIHYSYGVNSTEKGDLSSESTVSRIRTEHFPLTLESARPSHTSQYLCASRTGETEAFFGQGTRLTVV.

The chain carries TRBV5-4 and TRBJ1-1; no definite D call. The V end lost 4 bases, the J end lost 0 bases, and 7 bases lay between the germline ends. Germline CDR1 is SGHNT and CDR2 is YYREEE (reference sequence). This CDR3 spans 13 amino acids. The CDR3 reads CASSVTLNTEAFF. CDR3 sequence (DNA): TGTGCCAGCAGCGTTACTCTGAACACTGAAGCTTTCTTT.

This chain uses TRBV30 with TRBJ2-2; D not resolved. Trimming took 3 bases from V and 0 from J, leaving 5 bases between them. Germline V gene data show CDR1 as GTSNPN and CDR2 as SVGIG (reference sequence). This CDR3 is 13 amino acids long. This CDR3 is CAWSETNTGELFF. In DNA, the CDR3 is TGTGCCTGGAGCGAAACGAACACCGGGGAGCTGTTTTTT.

The J gene is TRBJ2-5, the V gene TRBV5-1; D unresolved. The CDR3 runs 12 residues. Trimming left V 3 bases short and J 2 bases short, with 5 bases between. Germline V gene sequence: CDR1 SGHRS, CDR2 YFSETQ. The CDR3 loop is CASSSTQETQYF. The CDR3 DNA reads TGCGCCAGCAGCTCGACACAAGAGACCCAGTACTTC.

This clone was observed a handful of times. The chain couples TRBV4-3 to TRBJ1-1; possibly TRBD1 for D (6 bases). V was cut by 1 base and J by 0 bases, with 12 bases left in between. The CDR3 is 16 residues long. From germline, CDR1 is LGHNA and CDR2 YSLEER. CDR3 loop: CASSQVLDRLNTEAFF. CDR3 DNA: TGCGCCAGCAGCCAAGTTCTGGACAGATTGAACACTGAAGCTTTCTTT.

The chain is built from TRBV25-1 and TRBJ2-6; D gene unclear. Germline lookup yields CDR1 MGHDK and CDR2 SYGVNS. V was shortened by 5 bases and J by 1 base, with 9 bases between the two germline ends. The CDR3 spans 15 residues. The CDR3 DNA reads as TGTGCCAGCAGTCTCAGTGGGTCTGGGGCCAACGTCCTGACTTTC. Its protein product is CASSLSGSGANVLTF.

The chain joins TRBV19 to TRBJ1-5; D not resolved. CDR1 and CDR2 from the germline V gene are LNHDA and SQIVND (reference sequence). This CDR3 comprises 13 residues. Trimming removed 3 bases at V and 7 bases at J, with 10 bases between. The CDR3 sequence is CASSMGRVQPQHF. In nucleotides, the CDR3 is TGTGCCAGTAGTATGGGCAGAGTACAGCCCCAGCATTTT.

V and J are TRBV28 and TRBJ1-1; 9 nucleotides line up with TRBD1. The V and J ends lost 2 bases and 8 bases, in that order; junction bases with no gene match: 3. The CDR3 is made up of 13 amino acids. Germline V gene sequence: CDR1 MDHEN, CDR2 SYDVKM. In nucleotides, the CDR3 is TGTGCCAGCAGTTTACCCGGGACAGGGGAAGCTTTCTTT. This encodes CASSLPGTGEAFF.

The rearrangement links TRBV27 to TRBJ2-1, with TRBD2 identical over 8 bases. The germline V gene encodes CDR1 MNHEY and CDR2 SMNVEV (reference sequence). The junction had 11 bases not matched to a gene; V was cut back by 6 bases and J by 4 bases. CDR3 length: 16 amino acids. As DNA, the CDR3 is TGTGCCAGCAGATCAGTCAGCGGGAGTAGATACAATGAGCAGTTCTTC. Encoded protein: CASRSVSGSRYNEQFF.

The gene calls are TRBV21-1 and TRBJ2-5; the tabulated D call, TRBD1, remains unverified against the DNA. TRBV21-1 is labeled a pseudogene. The CDR3 contains 15 residues. The CDR3 nucleotides are TGTGCCAGCAACTCTACGACATCCCCCTATTGGGCCCAGTACTTC. It specifies CASNSTTSPYWAQYF.

The gene calls are TRBV28 and TRBJ1-3; D might be TRBD1 (5 bases). The germline V gene has CDR1 MDHEN and CDR2 SYDVKM. Trimming took 6 bases from V and 4 from J, leaving 16 bases between them. This CDR3 is built from 15 residues. In DNA, the CDR3 is TGTGCCAGCAGACCCGGTGGGGACGTGGGAAACACCATATATTTT. As protein: CASRPGGDVGNTIYF.

DNA for the CDR3: TGTGCCTGGAGGTCGACACAACCTGTAGGCTATGGCTACACCTTC. Translation: CAWRSTQPVGYGYTF. This chain links TRBV30 with TRBJ1-2; D call uncertain. CDR1 GTSNPN and CDR2 SVGIG come from the germline V gene (reference sequence). V lost 3 bases to trimming and J lost 4 bases, with 18 bases between them. This CDR3 contains 15 residues.